Each of the 27 T cell receptor beta chains below was sequenced from the same sample in a study of beta chain features in type 1 diabetes. Findings and caveats of the study: All four CD4+ subsets from Type 1 diabetes patients carried moderately but significantly shorter TCRB CDR3s.

These receptors' targets are unknown. Of the isolated RNA, all was reverse transcribed, and so the sequenced material was expressed TCRB transcripts. Clones were read by immunoSEQ multiplex PCR, and TCRdb kept only the in-frame ones, dropping some. The data contain 350,000 to 400,000 clones, roughly an eighth of them seen just once; the ten biggest clones take up around 0.0099%. The sequencing input was naive CD4+ T cells from blood. These receptors all come from a woman younger than 35 with type 1 diabetes.

This clone was recorded a few times. The J gene is TRBJ1-3, the V gene TRBV25-1; possibly TRBD1 for D (6 bases). Between the trimmed V and J ends, which lost 5 bases and 9 bases, there was a span of 11 bases. Germline lookup yields CDR1 MGHDK and CDR2 SYGVNS. This CDR3 has 12 residues. CDR3 DNA sequence: TGTGCCAGCAGTACAGGGAAAGGCACCATATATTTT. It codes for CASSTGKGTIYF.

The chain joins TRBV2 to TRBJ2-7; TRBD1 is a possible D gene (5 bases). V gave up 7 bases and J gave up 2 bases, with 15 bases separating them. Germline V gene data show CDR1 as SNHLY and CDR2 as FYNNEI. This CDR3 comprises 14 residues. CDR3 nucleotide sequence: TGTGCCAGCACGTTCACAGGTCCCGCCTACGAGCAGTACTTC. This encodes CASTFTGPAYEQYF.

About this clone itself: This sample also contains other DNA sequences that code for the same CDR3. V is TRBV28 and J is TRBJ2-7; D is uncertain. Germline V gives CDR1 MDHEN, CDR2 SYDVKM. The CDR3 loop spans 11 amino acids. V was pared by 3 bases and J by 4 bases, with 4 bases between. CDR3 nucleotide sequence: TGTGCCAGCAGTTTTCGTTACGAGCAGTACTTC. Its protein product is CASSFRYEQYF.

This clone was picked up a small number of times. J is TRBJ2-7 and V is TRBV4-2; D is unclear. Trimming stripped 0 bases from V and 5 bases from J, with 14 bases between. Germline V lookup: CDR1 LGHNA, CDR2 YNFKEQ. The CDR3 runs to 15 residues. CDR3 DNA: TGTGCCAGCAGCCAAGAAATAGTCGGAGTGGACGAGCAGTACTTC. This translates into CASSQEIVGVDEQYF.

The chain recombines TRBV9 with TRBJ2-2; D uncertain. The CDR3 consists of 14 residues. Germline V lookup: CDR1 SGDLS, CDR2 YYNGEE. Trimming removed 1 base at V and 1 base at J, with 5 bases between. The CDR3 spells CASSVILNTGELFF. The CDR3 coding sequence is TGTGCCAGCAGCGTAATTCTGAACACCGGGGAGCTGTTTTTT.

This clone was counted between two and nine times. The V call is TRBV6-4, the J call TRBJ1-1; 7 bases are a match to TRBD1. CDR1 and CDR2 (germline): MRHNA, SNTAGT. V dropped 5 bases and J dropped 5; count of bases not matched to a gene: 11. CDR3 length equals 15 residues. The CDR3 region has the DNA TGTGCCAGCAGTCGACAAGGGGGCGCGAGGACTGAAGCTTTCTTT. Translating gives CASSRQGGARTEAFF.

This clone has more than one count but fewer than ten. Germline and junction disagree at one end, which may indicate a read error. The CDR3 bases are TGCGCCAGCCGCCAGTTTGGGACACGGAATGAAAAACTGTTTTTT. The encoded protein is CASRQFGTRNEKLFF. This rearrangement joins TRBV4-1 to TRBJ1-4, with a weak D call TRBD1 (6 bases). The germline V gene has CDR1 MGHRA and CDR2 YSYEKL. This CDR3 contains 15 residues.

The table lists this clone with a few counts. The chain uses TRBV29-1 and TRBJ1-5, with D unclear. V gave up 7 bases and J gave up 1 base, with 8 bases separating them. In germline, CDR1 is SQVTM, CDR2 ANQGSEA. This CDR3 spans 12 amino acids. Here the CDR3 DNA reads TGCAGCGCTAGGATCAGCAATCAGCCCCAGCATTTT. Its protein is CSARISNQPQHF.

This chain joins TRBV7-8 and TRBJ1-2; TRBD1 is a possible D gene (5 bases). The length of the CDR3 is 14 residues. V was pared by 2 bases and J by 5 bases, with 12 bases between. The germline gives CDR1 SGHVS, CDR2 FQNEAQ. Here the CDR3 DNA reads TGTGCCAGCAGCTTAAGACGGGACTCATATGGCTACACCTTC. It specifies CASSLRRDSYGYTF.

In its sample, this clone was seen a few times. J is TRBJ2-5 and V is TRBV18; 7 bases match TRBD1. Trimming at V came to 4 bases and at J to 3 bases, leaving 5 bases not matched to a gene. The CDR3 extends over 14 amino acids. CDR1 KGHSH and CDR2 LQKENI come from the germline V gene. CDR3 nucleotides: TGTGCCAGCTCACGTTCAACAGGGGAAGAGACCCAGTACTTC. It yields the protein CASSRSTGEETQYF.

This sequence joins TRBV5-6 and TRBJ1-4, with a weak D call TRBD1 (6 bases). The CDR3 consists of 16 residues. Germline lookup yields CDR1 SGHDT and CDR2 YYEEEE. V dropped 0 bases and J dropped 4 bases, with 13 bases sitting between them. In DNA, the CDR3 is TGTGCCAGCAGCTTGGATTTACAGGGCCATAATGAAAAACTGTTTTTT. It encodes CASSLDLQGHNEKLFF. Filled out from reference TRBV5-6 and TRBJ1-4, the complete variable domain reads DAGVTQSPTHLIKTRGQQVTLRCSPKSGHDTVSWYQQALGQGPQFIFQYYEEEERQRGNFPDRFSGHQFPNYSSELNVNALLLGDSALYLCASSLDLQGHNEKLFFGSGTQLSVL.

This rearrangement joins TRBV30 to TRBJ2-1; a weak D match, TRBD1 (6 bases). The CDR3 spans 16 residues. Germline CDR1 reads GTSNPN; CDR2 reads SVGIG (reference sequence). V lost 3 bases and J 0 bases, leaving 15 bases between the germline ends. Here the CDR3 reads CAWRGFRGSSYNEQFF. In DNA form, the CDR3 reads TGTGCCTGGAGGGGCTTCAGGGGCAGCTCCTACAATGAGCAGTTCTTC.

Only a few counts were recorded for this clone. Other DNA sequences in the sample encode the same CDR3. The genes are TRBV30 and TRBJ2-3; D ambiguous. The CDR3 spans 11 residues. Trimming cost V 1 base and J 6 bases, with 5 bases left between them. Germline V gene lookup returns CDR1 GTSNPN and CDR2 SVGIG (reference sequence). CDR3 sequence (DNA): TGTGCCTGGAGTGGAGCGGATACGCAGTATTTT. Protein sequence: CAWSGADTQYF.

CDR3 coding DNA: TGTGCCAGTAGTCTGTCGACAGGGGGTACCTATGGCTACACCTTC. Its translation: CASSLSTGGTYGYTF. The V gene is TRBV19, the J gene TRBJ1-2; 9 positions match TRBD1. This CDR3 is built from 15 residues. The V gene end was trimmed by 5 bases and the J gene end by 4 bases; junction bases not matched to a gene: 8. CDR1 is LNHDA, CDR2 SQIVND, per germline (reference sequence).

V and J are TRBV28 and TRBJ2-1; 8 bases fit TRBD2. Germline CDR1 and CDR2: MDHEN and SYDVKM. The CDR3 is 14 amino acids. V was pared by 11 bases and J by 6 bases, with 12 bases of the junction left unmatched. Written as DNA, the CDR3 is TGTGCCTGGCAGGACAGCGGGAGAGTCAATGAGCAGTTCTTC. This encodes CAWQDSGRVNEQFF.

This sequence joins TRBV6-5 and TRBJ2-7, with D perhaps matching TRBD2 (5 bases). The CDR3 is 15 residues long. V lost 0 bases and J lost 1, with 10 bases in between. From germline, CDR1 is MNHEY and CDR2 SVGAGI. DNA for the CDR3: TGTGCCAGCAGTTACTCACGGACTTATTCCTACGAGCAGTACTTC. Protein: CASSYSRTYSYEQYF.

The chain uses TRBV4-3 and TRBJ1-2; unclear D gene. Germline CDR1 reads LGHNA; CDR2 reads YSLEER. This CDR3 region has 16 residues. The V end lost 0 bases, the J end lost 4 bases, and 15 bases lay between the germline ends. The DNA of the CDR3 is TGCGCCAGCAGCCAAGACCCCTGGCAGGCCCCCTATGGCTACACCTTC. It encodes CASSQDPWQAPYGYTF.

V gene TRBV7-8 combines with J gene TRBJ2-5; 10 bases fit TRBD2. Losses at the gene ends were 4 bases for V and 6 bases for J; bases not matched to a gene: 8. The CDR3 extends over 15 amino acids. Germline CDR1 reads SGHVS; CDR2 reads FQNEAQ. CDR3 sequence: CASSSQRGGLKTQYF. CDR3 sequence (DNA): TGTGCCAGCAGCTCTCAGCGGGGGGGCTTAAAGACCCAGTACTTC. Together with reference TRBV7-8 and TRBJ2-5, the CDR3 gives the full variable domain: GAGVSQSPRYKVAKRGQDVALRCDPISGHVSLFWYQQALGQGPEFLTYFQNEAQLDKSGLPSDRFFAERPEGSVSTLKIQRTQQEDSAVYLCASSSQRGGLKTQYFGPGTRLLVL.

In its sample, this clone was seen a few times. This chain links TRBV27 with TRBJ1-2; 7 bases align to TRBD1. The germline gives CDR1 MNHEY, CDR2 SMNVEV (reference sequence). This CDR3 contains 14 residues. J lost 9 bases, V lost 5 bases, and 12 bases had no gene match. This CDR3 reads CASSPKGTARRYTF. In nucleotides, the CDR3 is TGTGCCAGCAGTCCAAAGGGGACAGCTAGGCGCTACACCTTC.

This clone was seen only a few times. This chain joins TRBV30 and TRBJ2-1; a weak D match, TRBD2 (5 bases). Germline lookup yields CDR1 GTSNPN and CDR2 SVGIG (reference sequence). The V end was cut by 1 base, the J end by 8 bases, with 9 bases between. The CDR3 is made up of 12 amino acids. The CDR3 bases are TGTGCCTGGAGTGGGTTCGGGGATGAGCAGTTCTTC. Protein: CAWSGFGDEQFF.

The chain combines TRBV5-1 with TRBJ2-7, with 7 bases identical to TRBD1. V shed 4 bases, J shed 2 bases, and the junction held 3 bases outside the gene matches. CDR3 length equals 13 residues. Germline CDR1 and CDR2: SGHRS and YFSETQ. CDR3 nucleotide sequence: TGCGCCAGCAGCGTGACAGGGCCCTACGAGCAGTACTTC. Translating it yields CASSVTGPYEQYF.

The chain has TRBV6-5 and TRBJ2-5, with 9 bases aligning to TRBD2. J lost 4 bases, V lost 6 bases, and 0 bases had no gene match. The CDR3 length is 12 residues. CDR1 is MNHEY, CDR2 SVGAGI, per germline. The CDR3 is CASRAGGETQYF. The CDR3 DNA reads as TGTGCCAGCAGAGCGGGGGGAGAGACCCAGTACTTC.

The genes are TRBV11-2 and TRBJ2-3; 7 nucleotides agree with TRBD1. This CDR3 comprises 17 residues. V shed 2 bases, J shed 2 bases, and the junction held 10 bases outside the gene matches. The germline V gene has CDR1 SGHAT and CDR2 FQNNGV. The CDR3 is CASSLKLLTGLTDTQYF. DNA for the CDR3: TGTGCCAGCAGCTTAAAGCTTTTGACAGGGCTCACAGATACGCAGTATTTT.

This sequence joins TRBV29-1 and TRBJ2-1; tentative D call: TRBD2 (5 bases). V shed 2 bases and J shed 4 bases, with 12 bases lying between them. The CDR3 extends over 14 amino acids. Germline V gives CDR1 SQVTM, CDR2 ANQGSEA. CDR3 bases: TGCAGCGTTGAATACGGCGGGTCTTACAATGAGCAGTTCTTC. This sequence encodes CSVEYGGSYNEQFF.

The table lists this clone with a few counts. This chain joins TRBV4-1 and TRBJ2-3; 12 bases match TRBD2. The CDR3 covers 17 residues. The germline V gene has CDR1 MGHRA and CDR2 YSYEKL. V shed 6 bases and J 3 bases; nucleotides not matched to a gene: 10. Here the CDR3 reads CASSPTSGRRGTDTQYF. DNA of the CDR3: TGCGCCAGCAGTCCAACTAGCGGGAGGAGGGGAACAGATACGCAGTATTTT.

There are a few counts of this clone. The V call is TRBV5-4, the J call TRBJ2-2; TRBD2 matches 10 bases. J gave up 6 bases and V 4 bases, and 6 bases lay outside the gene matches. From germline, CDR1 is SGHNT and CDR2 YYREEE (reference sequence). CDR3 length: 15 amino acids. CDR3 in amino acids: CASSGGTSVPGELFF. CDR3 sequence (DNA): TGTGCCAGCAGCGGCGGGACTAGCGTCCCCGGGGAGCTGTTTTTT.

This CDR3 reads CASSNLPAGGPIGTGELFF. As DNA, the CDR3 is TGTGCCAGTAGTAACCTCCCGGCGGGGGGGCCGATTGGGACCGGGGAGCTGTTTTTT. The chain combines TRBV19 with TRBJ2-2; 9 nucleotides match TRBD2. V shed 4 bases, J shed 5 bases, and the junction held 17 bases outside the gene matches. CDR3 length equals 19 residues. CDR1 and CDR2 from the germline V gene are LNHDA and SQIVND (reference sequence).